In this sample, the clone carrying this T cell receptor (beta chain) turned up a few times. Its specificity is not known. CD45RO/CCR7/CD25/CD127/CD95/CD27 separated CD4+ naive, central memory, regulatory and stem cell-like memory cells by sorting. Of the isolated RNA, all was reverse transcribed, and so the sequenced material was expressed TCRB transcripts. The table came from immunoSEQ multiplex PCR; TCRdb's copy has only in-frame clones and leaves some out. Of 130,000 or so clones listed, 7% to 10% are singletons. J lost 0 bases, V lost 6 bases, and 5 bases had no gene match. This CDR3 spans 14 amino acids. Germline V lookup: CDR1 SGHRS, CDR2 YFSETQ. This sample is part of a study of beta chain features in type 1 diabetes. Overall study findings and caveats: Overrepresentation of cells with high TCR expression could result from cDNA sequencing. Among patients with Type 1 diabetes, TCRB CDR3s were moderately but significantly shorter in every one of the four CD4+ subsets.

This TCR came from a man aged 25-40 years with type 1 diabetes. Sequencing was done on a sample of central memory CD4+ T cells from blood. The V call is TRBV5-1, the J call TRBJ1-1; 7 nucleotides agree with TRBD1. The CDR3 DNA follows: TGCGCCAGCAAAGGACAGGCAATGAACACTGAAGCTTTCTTT. It codes for CASKGQAMNTEAFF. Using reference TRBV5-1 and TRBJ1-1 for the parts outside the CDR3, the full variable domain is KAGVTQTPRYLIKTRGQQVTLSCSPISGHRSVSWYQQTPGQGLQFLFEYFSETQRNKGNFPGRFSGRQFSNSRSEMNVSTLELGDSALYLCASKGQAMNTEAFFGQGTRLTVV.